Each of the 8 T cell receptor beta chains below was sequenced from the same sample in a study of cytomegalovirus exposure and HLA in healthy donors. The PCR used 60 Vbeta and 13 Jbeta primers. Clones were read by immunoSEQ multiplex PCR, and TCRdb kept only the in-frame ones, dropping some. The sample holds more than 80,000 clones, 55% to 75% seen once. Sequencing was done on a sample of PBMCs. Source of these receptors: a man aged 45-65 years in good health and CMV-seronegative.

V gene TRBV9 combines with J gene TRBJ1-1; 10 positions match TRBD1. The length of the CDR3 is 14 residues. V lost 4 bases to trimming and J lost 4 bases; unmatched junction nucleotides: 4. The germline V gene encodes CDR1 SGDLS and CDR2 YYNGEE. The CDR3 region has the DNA TGTGCCAGCAGCACCCGGGACAGGGGCACTGAAGCTTTCTTT. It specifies CASSTRDRGTEAFF.

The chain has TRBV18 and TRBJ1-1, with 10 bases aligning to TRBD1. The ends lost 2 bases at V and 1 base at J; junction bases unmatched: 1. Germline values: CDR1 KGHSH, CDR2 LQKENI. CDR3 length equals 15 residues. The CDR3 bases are TGTGCCAGCTCACCAGGGGACAGGGGGAACACTGAAGCTTTCTTT. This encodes CASSPGDRGNTEAFF.

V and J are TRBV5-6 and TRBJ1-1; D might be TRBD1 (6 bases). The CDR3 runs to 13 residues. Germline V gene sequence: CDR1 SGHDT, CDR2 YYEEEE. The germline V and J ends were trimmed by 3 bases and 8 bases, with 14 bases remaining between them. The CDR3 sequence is CASSSGTPKEAFF. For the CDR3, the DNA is TGTGCCAGCAGCTCCGGGACACCCAAAGAAGCTTTCTTT.

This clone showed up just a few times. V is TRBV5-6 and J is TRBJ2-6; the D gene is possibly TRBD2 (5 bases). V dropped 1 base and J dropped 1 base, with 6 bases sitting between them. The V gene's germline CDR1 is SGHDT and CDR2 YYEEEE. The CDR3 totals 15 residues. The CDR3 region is CASSLPGSGANVLTF. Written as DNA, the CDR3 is TGTGCCAGCAGCTTGCCGGGGTCTGGGGCCAACGTCCTGACTTTC.

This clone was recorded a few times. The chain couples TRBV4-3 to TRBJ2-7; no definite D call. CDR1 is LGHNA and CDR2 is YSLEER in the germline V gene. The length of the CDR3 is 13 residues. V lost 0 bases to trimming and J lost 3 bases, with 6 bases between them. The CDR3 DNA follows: TGCGCCAGCAGCCAAGAGCGACTCTACGAGCAGTACTTC. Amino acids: CASSQERLYEQYF.

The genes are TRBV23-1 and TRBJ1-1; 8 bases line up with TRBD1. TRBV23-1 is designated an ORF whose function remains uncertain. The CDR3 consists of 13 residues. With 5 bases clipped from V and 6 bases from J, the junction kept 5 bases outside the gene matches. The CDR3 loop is CASSDRGVPEAFF. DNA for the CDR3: TGCGCCAGCAGTGACAGGGGAGTCCCTGAAGCTTTCTTT.

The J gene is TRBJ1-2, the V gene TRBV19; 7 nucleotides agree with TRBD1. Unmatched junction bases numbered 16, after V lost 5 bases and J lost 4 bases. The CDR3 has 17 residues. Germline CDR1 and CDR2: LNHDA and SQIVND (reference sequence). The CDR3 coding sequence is TGTGCCAGTAGTGCTGACAGGGTCCGGGGATCAAGCTATGGCTACACCTTC. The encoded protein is CASSADRVRGSSYGYTF.

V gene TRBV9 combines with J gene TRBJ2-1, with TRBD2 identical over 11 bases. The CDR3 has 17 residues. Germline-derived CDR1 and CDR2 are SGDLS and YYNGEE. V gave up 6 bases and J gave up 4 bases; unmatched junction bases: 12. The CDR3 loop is CASTLTSGSPLYNEQFF. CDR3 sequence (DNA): TGTGCCAGCACCCTTACTAGCGGGAGCCCCCTATACAATGAGCAGTTCTTC.